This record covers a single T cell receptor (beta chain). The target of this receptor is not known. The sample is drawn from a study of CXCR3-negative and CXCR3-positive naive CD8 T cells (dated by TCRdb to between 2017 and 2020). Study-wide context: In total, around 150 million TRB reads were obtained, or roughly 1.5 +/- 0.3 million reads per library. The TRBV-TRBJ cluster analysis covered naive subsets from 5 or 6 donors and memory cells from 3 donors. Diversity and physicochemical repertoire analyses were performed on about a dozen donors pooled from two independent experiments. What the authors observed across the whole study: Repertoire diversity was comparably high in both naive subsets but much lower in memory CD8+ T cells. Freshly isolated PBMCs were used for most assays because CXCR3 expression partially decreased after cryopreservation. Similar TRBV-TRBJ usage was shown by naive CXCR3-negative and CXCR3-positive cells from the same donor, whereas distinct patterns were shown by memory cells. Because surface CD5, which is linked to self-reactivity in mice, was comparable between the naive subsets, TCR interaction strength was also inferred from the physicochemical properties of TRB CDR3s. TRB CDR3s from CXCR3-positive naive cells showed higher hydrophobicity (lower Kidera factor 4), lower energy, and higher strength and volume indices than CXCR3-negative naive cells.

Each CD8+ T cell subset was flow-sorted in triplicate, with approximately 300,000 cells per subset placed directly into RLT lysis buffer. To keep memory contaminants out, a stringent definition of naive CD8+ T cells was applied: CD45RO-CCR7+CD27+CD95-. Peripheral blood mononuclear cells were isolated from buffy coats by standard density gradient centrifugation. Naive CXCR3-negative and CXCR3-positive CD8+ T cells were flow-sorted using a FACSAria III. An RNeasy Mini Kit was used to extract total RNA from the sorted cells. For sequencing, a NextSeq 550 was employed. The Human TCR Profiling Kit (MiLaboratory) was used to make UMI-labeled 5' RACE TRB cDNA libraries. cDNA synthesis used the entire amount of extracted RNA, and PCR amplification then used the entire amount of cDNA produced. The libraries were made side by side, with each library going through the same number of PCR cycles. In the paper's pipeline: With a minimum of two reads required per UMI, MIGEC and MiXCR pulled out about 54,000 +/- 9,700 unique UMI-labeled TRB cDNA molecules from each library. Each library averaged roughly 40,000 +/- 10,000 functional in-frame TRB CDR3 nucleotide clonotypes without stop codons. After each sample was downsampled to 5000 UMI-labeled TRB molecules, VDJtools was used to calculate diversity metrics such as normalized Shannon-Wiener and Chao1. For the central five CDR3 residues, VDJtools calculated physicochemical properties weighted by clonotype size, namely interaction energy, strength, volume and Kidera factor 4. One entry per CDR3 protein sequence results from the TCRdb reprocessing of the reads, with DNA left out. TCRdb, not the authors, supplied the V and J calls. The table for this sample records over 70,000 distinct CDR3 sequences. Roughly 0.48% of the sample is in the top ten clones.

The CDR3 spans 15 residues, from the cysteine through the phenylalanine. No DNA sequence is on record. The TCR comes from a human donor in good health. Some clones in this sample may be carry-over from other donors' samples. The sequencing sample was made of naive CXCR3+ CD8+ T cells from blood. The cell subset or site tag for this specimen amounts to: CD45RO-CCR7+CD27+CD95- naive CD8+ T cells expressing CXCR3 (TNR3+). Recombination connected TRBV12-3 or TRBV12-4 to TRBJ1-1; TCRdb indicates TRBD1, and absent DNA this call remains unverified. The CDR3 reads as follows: CASSPWGDVGTEAFF.